What follows describes a single T cell receptor (beta chain). Its antigen is currently unknown. The data stem from a study of T cells expressing NK-cell markers. Study at large: The TCR beta repertoires originated in sorted CD3+CD56+NKG2C+, CD3+CD56+NKG2C- and CD3+CD56-NKG2C+ T cells.

Researchers built TCR beta cDNA using 5'RACE template switching with UMIs. TCRdb processed the 5' RACE reads again and assigns one entry to each CDR3 protein, with no DNA. This sample's clone table lists about 260,000 distinct CDR3 sequences. The germline V gene encodes CDR1 SGHVS and CDR2 FQNEAQ. The CDR3 covers 15 residues. Study observations and caveats: Top CD8+ clonotypes included the dominant CD3+CD56+NKG2C+ clonotypes in roughly 6 donors.

The gene calls are TRBV7-8 and TRBJ2-1; TCRdb's D call, TRBD2, is unchecked because there is no DNA. The receptor's source is a man aged 18 to 30 in good health. Sequenced input: blood T cells: a sorted CD56 or NKG2C T cell subset, CD4+ or CD8+ T cells, or bulk PBMC T cells (not recorded which). CDR3 sequence reads: CASSLVSGSGKEQFF.